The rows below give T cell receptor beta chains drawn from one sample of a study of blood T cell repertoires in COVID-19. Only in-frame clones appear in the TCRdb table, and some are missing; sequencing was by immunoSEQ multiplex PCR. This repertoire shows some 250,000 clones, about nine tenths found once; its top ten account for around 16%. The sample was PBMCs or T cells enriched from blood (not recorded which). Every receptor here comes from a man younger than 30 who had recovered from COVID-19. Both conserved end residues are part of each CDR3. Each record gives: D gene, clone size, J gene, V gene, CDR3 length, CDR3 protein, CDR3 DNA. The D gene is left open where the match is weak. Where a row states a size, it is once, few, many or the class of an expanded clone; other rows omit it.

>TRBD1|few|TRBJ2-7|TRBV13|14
CASSWAQGWREQYF
TGTGCCAGCAGCTGGGCACAGGGGTGGCGCGAGCAGTACTTC
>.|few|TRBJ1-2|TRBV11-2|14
CASSLGSEDYGYTF
TGTGCCAGCAGCTTAGGCAGCGAAGACTATGGCTACACCTTC
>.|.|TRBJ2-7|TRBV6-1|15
CASSEPLERGYEQYF
TGTGCCAGCAGTGAACCTCTTGAGAGGGGGTACGAGCAGTACTTC
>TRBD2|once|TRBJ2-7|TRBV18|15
CASSPGGRASYEQYF
TGTGCCAGCTCACCGGGGGGGAGGGCCTCCTACGAGCAGTACTTC
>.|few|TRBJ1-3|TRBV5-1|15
CASSPEQSSGNTIYF
TGCGCCAGCAGCCCTGAACAGTCCTCTGGAAACACCATATATTTT
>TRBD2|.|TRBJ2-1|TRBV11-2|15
CASSATLAGEDEQFF
TGTGCCAGCAGCGCCACTCTAGCGGGAGAGGATGAGCAGTTCTTC
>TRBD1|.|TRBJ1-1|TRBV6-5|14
CASSFQGALTEAFF
TGTGCCAGCAGTTTCCAGGGGGCTCTTACTGAAGCTTTCTTT
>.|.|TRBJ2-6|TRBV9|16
CASSQGDTSGANVLTF
TGTGCCAGCAGTCAGGGCGATACCTCTGGGGCCAACGTCCTGACTTTC
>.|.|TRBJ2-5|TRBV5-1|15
CASSRASARQETQYF
TGCGCCAGCAGCCGCGCCTCGGCTAGACAAGAGACCCAGTACTTC
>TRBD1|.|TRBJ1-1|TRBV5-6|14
CASSFWDRGSEAFF
TGTGCCAGCAGCTTTTGGGACAGGGGTAGTGAAGCTTTCTTT
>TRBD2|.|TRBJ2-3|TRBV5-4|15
CASSTALAGVDTQYF
TGTGCCAGCAGCACCGCCCTAGCGGGAGTGGATACGCAGTATTTT
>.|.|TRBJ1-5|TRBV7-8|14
CASSLYQGTQPQHF
TGTGCCAGCAGCTTATATCAGGGTACCCAGCCCCAGCATTTT
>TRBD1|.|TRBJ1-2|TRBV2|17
CASSDGQGGRGVAGYTF
TGTGCCAGCAGTGATGGACAGGGTGGCCGAGGGGTAGCCGGCTACACCTTC
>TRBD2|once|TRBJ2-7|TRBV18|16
CASSPALAQSSYEQYF
TGTGCCAGCTCACCGGCACTAGCGCAAAGCTCCTACGAGCAGTACTTC
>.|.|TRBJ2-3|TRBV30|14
CAYQTGTYTDTQYF
TGTGCCTACCAAACAGGGACGTACACAGATACGCAGTATTTT
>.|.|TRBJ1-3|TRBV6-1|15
CASSEQGISGNTIYF
TGTGCCAGCAGTGAGCAGGGGATCTCTGGAAACACCATATATTTT
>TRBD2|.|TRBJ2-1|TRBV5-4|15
CASSQTSGSHNEQFF
TGTGCCAGCAGCCAGACTAGCGGGAGTCACAATGAGCAGTTCTTC
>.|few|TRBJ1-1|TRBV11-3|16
CASSSIGHGRHTEAFF
TGTGCCAGCAGCTCCATCGGACATGGTAGGCACACTGAAGCTTTCTTT
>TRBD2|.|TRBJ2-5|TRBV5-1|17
CASSLGWTSGLQETQYF
TGCGCCAGCAGCTTGGGTTGGACTAGCGGGCTCCAAGAGACCCAGTACTTC
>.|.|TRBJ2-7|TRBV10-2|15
CASSESGRGTYEQYF
TGCGCCAGCAGTGAGTCGGGCAGGGGTACCTACGAGCAGTACTTC
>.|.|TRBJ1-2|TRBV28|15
CASSLVQDTNYGYTF
TGTGCCAGCAGTTTAGTCCAGGATACAAACTATGGCTACACCTTC
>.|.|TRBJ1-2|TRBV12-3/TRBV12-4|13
CASSLADSYGYTF
TGTGCCAGCAGTTTAGCGGACAGCTATGGCTACACCTTC
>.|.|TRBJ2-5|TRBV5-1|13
CASSTGLQETQYF
TGCGCCAGCAGCACAGGGCTCCAAGAGACCCAGTACTTC
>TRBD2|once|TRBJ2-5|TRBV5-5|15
CASSQTSGRQETQYF
TGTGCCAGCAGCCAGACTAGCGGGAGACAAGAGACCCAGTACTTC
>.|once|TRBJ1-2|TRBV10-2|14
CASSEKAGLYGYTF
TGCGCCAGCAGTGAGAAGGCCGGGTTGTACGGCTACACCTTC
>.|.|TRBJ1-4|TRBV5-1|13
CASSLGGEEKLFF
TGCGCCAGCAGCTTGGGCGGGGAGGAAAAACTGTTTTTT
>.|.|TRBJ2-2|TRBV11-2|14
CATTLGGHTGELFF
TGTGCCACCACATTGGGGGGACACACCGGGGAGCTGTTTTTT
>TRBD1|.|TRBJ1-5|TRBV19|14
CASSMYDRGGPQHF
TGTGCCAGTAGTATGTATGACAGGGGGGGGCCCCAGCATTTT
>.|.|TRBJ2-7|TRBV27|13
CASSFSPGYEQYF
TGTGCCAGCAGTTTTTCCCCGGGATACGAGCAGTACTTC
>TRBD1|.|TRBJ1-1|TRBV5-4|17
CASSRNPGTGKHTEAFF
TGTGCCAGCAGCCGGAATCCCGGGACAGGGAAACACACTGAAGCTTTCTTT
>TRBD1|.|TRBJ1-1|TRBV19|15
CASMGPGQGRTEAFF
TGTGCCAGTATGGGACCGGGACAGGGTAGGACTGAAGCTTTCTTT
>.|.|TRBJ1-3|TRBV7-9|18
CASSLSWTVRRTGNTIYF
TGTGCCAGCAGCCTATCCTGGACAGTGAGAAGAACTGGAAACACCATATATTTT
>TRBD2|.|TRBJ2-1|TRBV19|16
CASSILTSGSNNEQFF
TGTGCCAGTAGTATCCTAACTAGCGGGAGTAACAATGAGCAGTTCTTC
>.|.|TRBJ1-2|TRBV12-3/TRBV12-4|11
CASRGPDGYTF
TGTGCCAGCAGGGGCCCGGATGGCTACACCTTC
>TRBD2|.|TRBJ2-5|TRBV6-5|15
CASSGLAGHQETQYF
TGTGCCAGCAGCGGACTAGCGGGACACCAAGAGACCCAGTACTTC
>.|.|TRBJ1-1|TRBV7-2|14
CASSLVWGQTEAFF
TGTGCCAGCAGCTTAGTATGGGGCCAAACTGAAGCTTTCTTT
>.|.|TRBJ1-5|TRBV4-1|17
CASSQAPPGYSNQPQHF
TGCGCCAGCAGCCAAGCTCCCCCAGGTTATAGCAATCAGCCCCAGCATTTT
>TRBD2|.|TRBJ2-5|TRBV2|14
CASTNGGYQETQYF
TGTGCCAGCACCAACGGGGGGTACCAAGAGACCCAGTACTTC
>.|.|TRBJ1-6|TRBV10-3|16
CAISEQDPNYNSPLHF
TGTGCCATCAGTGAACAGGACCCGAACTATAATTCACCCCTCCACTTT
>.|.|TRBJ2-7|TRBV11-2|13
CASSLGTVDEQYF
TGTGCCAGCAGCTTAGGGACAGTTGACGAGCAGTACTTC
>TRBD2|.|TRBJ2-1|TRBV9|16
CASSARGDLNYNEQFF
TGTGCCAGCAGCGCGCGGGGGGACTTAAACTACAATGAGCAGTTCTTC
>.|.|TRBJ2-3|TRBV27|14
CASRQGHSTDTQYF
TGTGCCAGCAGACAGGGCCATAGCACAGATACGCAGTATTTT
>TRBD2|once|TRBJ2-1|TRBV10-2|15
CASSSAGGPVNEQFF
TGCGCCAGCAGTTCAGCGGGGGGGCCGGTAAATGAGCAGTTCTTC
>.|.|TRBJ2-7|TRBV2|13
CASTLQYGHEQYF
TGTGCCAGCACCCTGCAATACGGTCACGAGCAGTACTTC
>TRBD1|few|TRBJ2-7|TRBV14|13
CASSQGQLYEQYF
TGTGCCAGCAGCCAGGGACAGCTCTACGAGCAGTACTTC
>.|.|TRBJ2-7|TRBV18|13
CASSPAPRGEQYF
TGTGCCAGCTCACCAGCCCCGAGGGGGGAGCAGTACTTC
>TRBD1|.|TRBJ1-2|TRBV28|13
CASRYRGNYGYTF
TGTGCCAGCAGGTACAGGGGGAACTATGGCTACACCTTC
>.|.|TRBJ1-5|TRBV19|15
CASSPSAGQLQPQHF
TGTGCCAGTAGTCCGTCAGCGGGGCAACTGCAGCCCCAGCATTTT
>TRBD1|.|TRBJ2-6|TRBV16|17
CASSRLTGGGGANVLTF
TGTGCCAGCAGCCGCCTGACAGGGGGCGGTGGGGCCAACGTCCTGACTTTC
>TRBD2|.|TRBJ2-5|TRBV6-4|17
CASAPTGLAGGQETQYF
TGTGCCAGCGCCCCAACGGGACTAGCGGGGGGGCAAGAGACCCAGTACTTC
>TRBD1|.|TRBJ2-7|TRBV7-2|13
CASTRTGSYEQYF
TGTGCCAGCACCAGGACAGGGAGTTACGAGCAGTACTTC
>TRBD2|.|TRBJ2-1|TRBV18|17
CASSPPGLAGGGNEQFF
TGTGCCAGCTCACCACCGGGACTAGCGGGAGGGGGCAATGAGCAGTTCTTC
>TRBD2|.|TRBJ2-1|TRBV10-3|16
CAIRAGTSGIYNEQFF
TGTGCCATCAGAGCCGGGACTAGCGGAATCTACAATGAGCAGTTCTTC
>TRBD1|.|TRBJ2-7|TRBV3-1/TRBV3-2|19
CASSPITGQGTLQSYEQYF
TGTGCCAGCAGCCCCATCACGGGACAGGGGACCCTTCAATCCTACGAGCAGTACTTC
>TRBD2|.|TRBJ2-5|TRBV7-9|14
CASLLAGEQETQYF
TGTGCCAGCCTACTAGCGGGGGAACAAGAGACCCAGTACTTC
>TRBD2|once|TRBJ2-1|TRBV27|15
CASSLSSGTRREQFF
TGTGCCAGCAGTTTATCCAGCGGGACCCGACGGGAGCAGTTCTTC
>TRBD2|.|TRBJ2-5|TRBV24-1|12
CATSVAGETQYF
TGTGCCACCAGCGTAGCGGGGGAGACCCAGTACTTC
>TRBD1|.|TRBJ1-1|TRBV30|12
CAWENDRVEAFF
TGTGCCTGGGAAAACGACAGGGTTGAAGCTTTCTTT
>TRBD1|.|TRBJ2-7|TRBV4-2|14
CASSQGQGQYEQYF
TGTGCCAGCAGCCAGGGACAGGGGCAATACGAGCAGTACTTC